This TCR beta chain was retrieved from a study of cytomegalovirus exposure and HLA in healthy donors. Remarks on this clone: What it recognizes is unknown.

CDR1 is MGHRA, CDR2 YSYEKL, per germline. J lost 5 bases, V lost 2 bases, and 6 bases had no gene match. The CDR3 has 16 residues. Study observations and caveats: Cytomegalovirus association was assigned to about 150 TCR beta chains. As was reported, the classifier diagnosed cytomegalovirus status with high specificity and sensitivity. A later analysis found first-cohort TCR clusters tended to co-occur in the 120 or so validation repertoires.

Measured with immunoSEQ multiplex PCR; TCRdb has only the in-frame clones, and not every one. The sample carries 200,000 or so clones, approximately 84% recorded once. The source material was PBMCs. The V gene is TRBV4-1, the J gene TRBJ1-1; 12 nucleotides line up with TRBD1. This TCR was sampled from a man aged 18-30 years in good health and CMV-seropositive. DNA for the CDR3: TGCGCCAGCAGCCAACCGAGGGACAGGGGGCTGACTGAAGCTTTCTTT. This encodes CASSQPRDRGLTEAFF.